Each of the 22 T cell receptor beta chains below was sequenced from the same sample in a study of blood T cell repertoires in COVID-19. Using immunoSEQ multiplex PCR, the repertoire was profiled, and TCRdb retains in-frame clones only, with some absent. In the table there are 45,000 to 65,000 clones, more than 85% of which are singletons. The sequencing sample was made of peripheral blood. These receptors were taken from a human donor in a cohort sampled during active COVID-19.

J is TRBJ1-6 and V is TRBV27; D unclear. This CDR3 is 14 amino acids long. The germline V and J ends were trimmed by 2 bases and 5 bases, with 7 bases remaining between them. Germline assignment: CDR1 MNHEY and CDR2 SMNVEV (reference sequence). The CDR3 DNA reads as TGTGCCAGCAGTTTAGGGCTGGATAATTCACCCCTCCACTTT. It codes for CASSLGLDNSPLHF.

The chain recombines TRBV2 with TRBJ1-1; a possible D gene is TRBD1 (6 bases). There are 20 residues in the CDR3. CDR1 and CDR2 from the germline V gene are SNHLY and FYNNEI. V was pared by 6 bases and J by 0 bases, with 29 bases between. CDR3 DNA: TGTGCCAGCAGAGGGGGGGGGTTCGAGTCCACCGTGTTCATGAACACTGAAGCTTTCTTT. Amino acids: CASRGGGFESTVFMNTEAFF. Variable domain in full (rest from reference TRBV2 and TRBJ1-1): EPEVTQTPSHQVTQMGQEVILRCVPISNHLYFYWYRQILGQKVEFLVSFYNNEISEKSEIFDDQFSVERPDGSNFTLKIRSTKLEDSAMYFCASRGGGFESTVFMNTEAFFGQGTRLTVV.

J is TRBJ2-1 and V is TRBV7-8; 10 nucleotides agree with TRBD2. The CDR3 contains 17 residues. After removal of 4 bases from V and 0 bases from J, the junction contained 6 bases not matched to a gene. Germline CDR1 is SGHVS and CDR2 is FQNEAQ. The CDR3 loop reads CASSSKRLAGSYNEQFF. For the CDR3, the DNA is TGTGCCAGCAGCTCGAAACGACTAGCGGGCTCCTACAATGAGCAGTTCTTC.

The J gene is TRBJ1-2, the V gene TRBV7-2; tentative D call: TRBD1 (5 bases). The CDR3 loop spans 15 amino acids. Germline V gives CDR1 SGHTA, CDR2 FQGNSA. V lost 3 bases and J lost 4, with 15 bases in between. The CDR3 sequence is CASSLVLTESYGYTF. The CDR3 DNA reads TGTGCCAGCAGCTTGGTCTTGACAGAGAGCTATGGCTACACCTTC.

This chain connects TRBV11-2 to TRBJ2-3; 9 bases align to TRBD1. Germline CDR1 is SGHAT and CDR2 is FQNNGV. V shed 5 bases and J 0 bases; nucleotides not matched to a gene: 3. CDR3 length equals 15 residues. CDR3 coding DNA: TGTGCCAGCAGCCACGGGACAGGGAGCACAGATACGCAGTATTTT. Its protein is CASSHGTGSTDTQYF.

The gene calls are TRBV7-9 and TRBJ2-1; D ambiguous. Trimming shortened V by 1 base and J by 10 bases, and 8 bases separated the two germline ends. The V gene's germline CDR1 is SEHNR and CDR2 FQNEAQ (reference sequence). CDR3 length equals 12 residues. This CDR3 is CASSLGVEEQFF. CDR3 DNA sequence: TGTGCCAGCAGCTTAGGGGTGGAGGAGCAGTTCTTC.

The CDR3 here is CAWSAGQGIYEQYF. In DNA, the CDR3 is TGTGCCTGGAGTGCGGGACAGGGGATTTACGAGCAGTACTTC. V usage is TRBV30 and J usage is TRBJ2-7; 10 nucleotides align to TRBD1. V lost 1 base to trimming and J lost 4 bases; unmatched junction nucleotides: 4. Germline CDR1 reads GTSNPN; CDR2 reads SVGIG (reference sequence). CDR3 length: 14 residues. The whole variable domain, remainder taken from reference TRBV30 and TRBJ2-7, is SQTIHQWPATLVQPVGSPLSLECTVEGTSNPNLYWYRQAAGRGLQLLFYSVGIGQISSEVPQNLSASRPQDRQFILSSKKLLLSDSGFYLCAWSAGQGIYEQYFGPGTRLTVT.

This chain uses TRBV5-1 with TRBJ2-1; 8 bases are shared with TRBD1. Trimming removed 4 bases from V and 4 bases from J; junction bases left unmatched: 4. The CDR3 runs 14 residues. Germline loops: CDR1 SGHRS, CDR2 YFSETQ. The CDR3: CASSMGQAYNEQFF. The CDR3 nucleotides read TGCGCCAGCAGCATGGGACAGGCTTACAATGAGCAGTTCTTC.

The chain joins TRBV3-1 (or the pseudogene TRBV3-2) to TRBJ1-1; D call uncertain. CDR1 and CDR2 (germline): LGHDT, YNNKEL (reference sequence). The ends were cut back, 4 bases at V and 0 bases at J, with 9 bases in the middle. The length of the CDR3 is 14 residues. The CDR3 loop reads CASSLQLLNTEAFF. Written as DNA, the CDR3 is TGTGCCAGCAGCCTTCAACTTTTGAACACTGAAGCTTTCTTT.

The rearrangement uses TRBV19 and TRBJ1-1, with D hard to call. V dropped 3 bases and J dropped 3 bases, with 11 bases sitting between them. Germline V gene data show CDR1 as LNHDA and CDR2 as SQIVND (reference sequence). This CDR3 is built from 14 residues. CDR3 sequence reads: CASSIAVDYTEAFF. The CDR3 DNA is TGTGCCAGTAGTATCGCGGTGGATTACACTGAAGCTTTCTTT.

This rearrangement joins TRBV15 to TRBJ2-1; TRBD2 might be the D (6 bases). Germline CDR1 is LNHNV and CDR2 is YYDKDF (reference sequence). The CDR3 sequence is 17 residues long. Trimming removed 1 base at V and 0 bases at J, with 13 bases between. CDR3 sequence (DNA): TGTGCCACCAGCAGAGGTCCCCGGGGGTCCTCCTACAATGAGCAGTTCTTC. It codes for CATSRGPRGSSYNEQFF.

This chain links TRBV19 with TRBJ1-1; the D gene is possibly TRBD1 (6 bases). The V gene's germline CDR1 is LNHDA and CDR2 SQIVND (reference sequence). The germline V and J ends were trimmed by 7 bases and 4 bases, with 13 bases remaining between them. The CDR3 is 13 residues long. CDR3 residues: CASIGGARTEAFF. CDR3 in DNA: TGTGCCAGTATCGGGGGGGCCCGCACTGAAGCTTTCTTT. Full variable domain (remainder filled in from reference TRBV19 and TRBJ1-1): DGGITQSPKYLFRKEGQNVTLSCEQNLNHDAMYWYRQDPGQGLRLIYYSQIVNDFQKGDIAEGYSVSREKKESFPLTVTSAQKNPTAFYLCASIGGARTEAFFGQGTRLTVV.

This rearrangement joins TRBV12-3 or TRBV12-4 to TRBJ1-1, with D perhaps matching TRBD1 (5 bases). The CDR3 sequence is 13 residues long. Trimming cost V 7 bases and J 8 bases, with 17 bases left between them. The CDR3, as DNA: TGTGCCAGCACCAAAACGGACGGGGGAGAAGCTTTCTTT. Its protein is CASTKTDGGEAFF.

The chain combines TRBV2 with TRBJ1-1; possibly TRBD1 for D (6 bases). Trimming left V 1 base short and J 8 bases short, with 17 bases between. This CDR3 is 15 amino acids long. Germline CDR1 SNHLY, CDR2 FYNNEI. CDR3 protein: CASSEESGGAREAFF. The CDR3 bases are TGTGCCAGCAGTGAAGAATCGGGGGGCGCCCGGGAAGCTTTCTTT.

The CDR3 DNA reads as TGTGCCAGCAGCCAGGGCCGCCAGCGGGGGGGAGACGAAGAGACCCAGTACTTC. Its protein product is CASSQGRQRGGDEETQYF. The rearrangement links TRBV3-1 (or the pseudogene TRBV3-2) to TRBJ2-5, with 10 nucleotides matching TRBD2. The germline gives CDR1 LGHDT, CDR2 YNNKEL (reference sequence). The CDR3 length is 18 residues. J lost 3 bases, V lost 3 bases, and 13 bases had no gene match.

The chain carries TRBV5-4 and TRBJ1-2, with D unresolved. The CDR3 sequence is 12 residues long. Trimming took 2 bases from V and 4 from J, leaving 6 bases between them. Germline values: CDR1 SGHNT, CDR2 YYREEE (reference sequence). The CDR3: CASSFDTYGYTF. Written as DNA, the CDR3 is TGTGCCAGCAGCTTTGACACCTATGGCTACACCTTC.

This clone was detected a few times. The chain carries TRBV10-3 and TRBJ1-5, with 8 bases that match TRBD1. Germline-derived CDR1 and CDR2 are ENHRY and SYGVKD. The CDR3 sequence is 15 residues long. The V and J ends lost 2 bases and 7 bases, in that order; junction bases with no gene match: 7. CDR3 nucleotide sequence: TGTGCCATCAGTGAGACGGACAGGGAGGGACAGCCCCAGCATTTT. It translates to CAISETDREGQPQHF.

This clone was seen a few times. CDR3 protein: CASSGTGGYNSPLHF. The DNA of the CDR3 is TGTGCCAGCAGTGGGACAGGGGGCTATAATTCACCCCTCCACTTT. The chain recombines TRBV2 with TRBJ1-6; 10 bases align to TRBD1. The J segment lost 3 bases and the V segment lost 4 bases, leaving 0 bases of the junction unmatched. Germline V gene sequence: CDR1 SNHLY, CDR2 FYNNEI. This CDR3 region has 15 residues.

The chain combines TRBV2 with TRBJ1-5; D is possibly TRBD1 (5 bases). V lost 3 bases, J lost 3 bases, and 12 bases lay in between. In germline, CDR1 is SNHLY, CDR2 FYNNEI. This CDR3 is 15 amino acids long. As DNA, the CDR3 is TGTGCCAGCAGTGAGGACGGGGGTCACAATCAGCCCCAGCATTTT. It specifies CASSEDGGHNQPQHF. Complete variable domain (other parts from reference TRBV2 and TRBJ1-5): EPEVTQTPSHQVTQMGQEVILRCVPISNHLYFYWYRQILGQKVEFLVSFYNNEISEKSEIFDDQFSVERPDGSNFTLKIRSTKLEDSAMYFCASSEDGGHNQPQHFGDGTRLSIL.

The chain recombines TRBV2 with TRBJ1-2; D gene ambiguous. Trimming left V 7 bases short and J 3 bases short, with 12 bases between. The CDR3 is 13 amino acids. Per germline, CDR1 SNHLY and CDR2 FYNNEI. As DNA, the CDR3 is TGTGCCAGCATGATCCCTCGAGACTATGGCTACACCTTC. Translated: CASMIPRDYGYTF. Full variable domain (outside the CDR3, taken from reference TRBV2 and TRBJ1-2): EPEVTQTPSHQVTQMGQEVILRCVPISNHLYFYWYRQILGQKVEFLVSFYNNEISEKSEIFDDQFSVERPDGSNFTLKIRSTKLEDSAMYFCASMIPRDYGYTFGSGTRLTVV.

This chain links TRBV24-1 with TRBJ2-5; tentatively, D is TRBD1 (6 bases). This CDR3 region has 16 residues. V lost 9 bases and J 5 bases, leaving 24 bases between the germline ends. Looked up from germline, CDR1 is KGHDR and CDR2 is SFDVKD. The CDR3 sequence: CATSSRLLGGRETQYF. The CDR3 nucleotides are TGTGCCACCTCAAGCCGCCTCCTTGGGGGCAGGGAGACCCAGTACTTC.

The chain uses TRBV7-9 and TRBJ2-7; the D is unclear. V dropped 4 bases and J dropped 3 bases, with 10 bases sitting between them. This CDR3 has 13 residues. Germline loops: CDR1 SEHNR, CDR2 FQNEAQ (reference sequence). CDR3 nucleotides: TGTGCCAGCAGCTCGAGATCTTACTACGAGCAGTACTTC. It is translated as CASSSRSYYEQYF. Variable domain in full (rest from reference TRBV7-9 and TRBJ2-7): DTGVSQNPRHKITKRGQNVTFRCDPISEHNRLYWYRQTLGQGPEFLTYFQNEAQLEKSRLLSDRFSAERPKGSFSTLEIQRTEQGDSAMYLCASSSRSYYEQYFGPGTRLTVT.